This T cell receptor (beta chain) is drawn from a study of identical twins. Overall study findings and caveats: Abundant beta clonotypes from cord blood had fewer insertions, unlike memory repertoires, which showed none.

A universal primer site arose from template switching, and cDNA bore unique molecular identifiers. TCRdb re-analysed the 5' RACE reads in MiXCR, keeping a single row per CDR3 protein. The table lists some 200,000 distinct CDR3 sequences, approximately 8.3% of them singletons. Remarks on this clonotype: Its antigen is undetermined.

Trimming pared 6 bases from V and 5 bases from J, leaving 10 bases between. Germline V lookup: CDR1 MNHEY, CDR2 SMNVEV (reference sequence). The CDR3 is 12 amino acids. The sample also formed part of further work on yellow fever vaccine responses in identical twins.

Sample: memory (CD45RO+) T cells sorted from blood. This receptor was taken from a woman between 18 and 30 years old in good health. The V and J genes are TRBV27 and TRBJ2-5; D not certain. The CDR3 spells CASSSGSETQYF. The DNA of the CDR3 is TGTGCCAGCAGCTCGGGCTCGGAGACCCAGTACTTC.